These 25 T cell receptor beta chains came from one sample sequenced in a study of regulatory T cells. Study observations and caveats: In CD3G-deficient patients, conventional CD4+ T cells were enriched for hydrophobic CDR3 residues at positions 6 and 7.

Primers: 52 TRBV forward and 13 TRBJ reverse. Sequenced by immunoSEQ multiplex PCR; TCRdb stores in-frame clones only, minus some. There are about 34,000 clones in the sample; over 85% occur only once, and over 0.8% lies in the top ten. No antigens are known for them. Input material: conventional CD4+ T cells sorted from blood. All receptors derive from a child aged 2-15 years with CD3G deficiency.

CDR3 in amino acids: CASSHPRGDTIYF. DNA for the CDR3: TGCGCCAGCAGCCACCCCCGGGGGGACACCATATATTTT. The chain is built from TRBV4-1 and TRBJ1-3; D possibly corresponds to TRBD1 (5 bases). Germline-derived CDR1 and CDR2 are MGHRA and YSYEKL. The CDR3 covers 13 residues. Trimming left V 3 bases short and J 8 bases short, with 11 bases between.

This chain joins TRBV18 and TRBJ2-1, with 7 bases aligning to TRBD2. J gave up 1 base and V 3 bases, and 3 bases lay outside the gene matches. Looked up from germline, CDR1 is KGHSH and CDR2 is LQKENI. The CDR3 is made up of 15 amino acids. The CDR3 sequence is CASSPGLPSYNEQFF. As DNA, the CDR3 is TGTGCCAGCTCACCGGGACTACCATCCTACAATGAGCAGTTCTTC.

The CDR3 DNA is TGTGCCAGTAGTGCAAGTCATGGATGGGGGTCTCAGCCCCAGCATTTT. This encodes CASSASHGWGSQPQHF. V gene TRBV19 combines with J gene TRBJ1-5; weak D call: TRBD1 (5 bases). The CDR3 has 16 amino acids. CDR1 and CDR2 from the germline V gene are LNHDA and SQIVND (reference sequence). Deletions cut 5 bases from V and 6 bases from J, with 20 bases between. Based on the CDR3 plus reference TRBV19 and TRBJ1-5, the full variable domain is DGGITQSPKYLFRKEGQNVTLSCEQNLNHDAMYWYRQDPGQGLRLIYYSQIVNDFQKGDIAEGYSVSREKKESFPLTVTSAQKNPTAFYLCASSASHGWGSQPQHFGDGTRLSIL.

J is TRBJ1-1 and V is TRBV6-6; tentative D call: TRBD1 (6 bases). The CDR3 has 12 residues. Trimming left V 5 bases short and J 7 bases short, with 11 bases between. CDR1 MNHNY and CDR2 SVGAGI come from the germline V gene (reference sequence). The CDR3 sequence is CASSDQGNEAFF. In nucleotides, the CDR3 is TGTGCCAGCAGTGATCAGGGGAATGAAGCTTTCTTT.

This clone was picked up a small number of times. The rearrangement joins TRBV6-1 to TRBJ2-7, with unresolved D. The ends were cut back, 5 bases at V and 2 bases at J, with 7 bases in the middle. Looked up from germline, CDR1 is MNHNS and CDR2 is SASEGT. The CDR3 contains 12 residues. DNA for the CDR3: TGTGCCAGCAGTCCGCACCCCTACGAGCAGTACTTC. Protein product: CASSPHPYEQYF.

This chain connects TRBV28 to TRBJ2-5; tentatively, D is TRBD2 (6 bases). Germline loops: CDR1 MDHEN, CDR2 SYDVKM. There are 13 residues in the CDR3. V was cut by 2 bases and J by 5 bases, with 9 bases left in between. CDR3 region: CASSLHGGETQYF. CDR3 sequence (DNA): TGTGCCAGCAGTTTACACGGAGGGGAGACCCAGTACTTC.

The V and J genes are TRBV19 and TRBJ1-2; 7 nucleotides agree with TRBD1. This CDR3 region has 15 residues. J gave up 0 bases and V 5 bases, and 6 bases lay outside the gene matches. Germline-derived CDR1 and CDR2 are LNHDA and SQIVND (reference sequence). CDR3 sequence (DNA): TGTGCCAGTAGTGGAAGACAGGGATCTAACTATGGCTACACCTTC. The encoded protein is CASSGRQGSNYGYTF.

The CDR3 region is CASSSPGTSGKLFF. The CDR3 DNA follows: TGTGCCAGCAGTTCCCCTGGGACTAGCGGGAAGTTGTTCTTC. The chain joins TRBV28 to TRBJ2-1, with 13 bases aligning to TRBD2. The J segment lost 15 bases and the V segment lost 4 bases, leaving 9 bases of the junction unmatched. CDR3 length: 14 residues. The V gene's germline CDR1 is MDHEN and CDR2 SYDVKM.

V and J are TRBV30 and TRBJ1-2; 9 nucleotides line up with TRBD1. Trimming at V came to 4 bases and at J to 4 bases, leaving 4 bases not matched to a gene. Germline assignment: CDR1 GTSNPN and CDR2 SVGIG (reference sequence). CDR3 length: 13 residues. This CDR3 is CAWKGQGRYGYTF. The CDR3 DNA reads TGTGCCTGGAAAGGACAGGGGCGCTATGGCTACACCTTC.

The V call is TRBV28, the J call TRBJ1-2; D is perhaps TRBD1 (5 bases). Trimming shortened V by 4 bases and J by 3 bases, and 9 bases separated the two germline ends. Per germline, CDR1 MDHEN and CDR2 SYDVKM. The length of the CDR3 is 13 residues. The CDR3 loop is CASSSQVHYGYTF. The CDR3, as DNA: TGTGCCAGCAGTTCACAGGTTCACTATGGCTACACCTTC.

The rearrangement joins TRBV10-3 to TRBJ1-1; no reliable D call. The CDR3 consists of 13 residues. Trimming took off 10 bases at V and 5 bases at J, with 17 bases between the two ends. Germline assignment: CDR1 ENHRY and CDR2 SYGVKD. DNA for the CDR3: TGTGCCACCGGACTAGAAAGAAGGACTGAAGCTTTCTTT. Translation gives CATGLERRTEAFF.

This clone has a handful of counts. The V call is TRBV6-1, the J call TRBJ1-2, with 10 bases matching TRBD1. In germline, CDR1 is MNHNS, CDR2 SASEGT. The CDR3 is 15 residues long. The trim removed 3 bases at V and 4 bases at J, leaving 5 bases unmatched. CDR3 amino acids: CASSEGDRGGYGYTF. The CDR3 region has the DNA TGTGCCAGCAGTGAGGGGGACAGGGGAGGCTATGGCTACACCTTC.

V is TRBV6-6 and J is TRBJ1-2; D perhaps matches TRBD1 (5 bases). The V end was cut by 6 bases, the J end by 4 bases, with 15 bases between. Germline CDR1 reads MNHNY; CDR2 reads SVGAGI (reference sequence). The CDR3 length is 14 residues. The CDR3 loop is CASSPPSGTYGYTF. For the CDR3, the DNA is TGTGCCAGCAGCCCCCCCTCAGGGACCTATGGCTACACCTTC.

This clone has only one observation. V usage is TRBV28 and J usage is TRBJ2-7; D could derive from TRBD1 or TRBD2 (5 bases each). The germline V gene has CDR1 MDHEN and CDR2 SYDVKM. V lost 9 bases, J lost 1 base, and 7 bases lay in between. This CDR3 is built from 11 residues. The chain's CDR3 is CASGGSYEQYF. Written as DNA, the CDR3 is TGTGCCAGTGGGGGTTCCTACGAGCAGTACTTC.

The CDR3 DNA follows: TGCGCCAGCAGCCAAGCCGAGCAACGGCAACCTGGGGCCAACGTCCTGACTTTC. Protein sequence: CASSQAEQRQPGANVLTF. The chain links TRBV4-1 to TRBJ2-6; D not certain. This CDR3 contains 18 residues. Germline V gene lookup returns CDR1 MGHRA and CDR2 YSYEKL. Deletions cut 1 base from V and 2 bases from J, with 15 bases between.

The chain couples TRBV28 to TRBJ2-3, with D possibly matching TRBD1 (5 bases). The CDR3 contains 14 residues. Trimming took 1 base from V and 4 from J, leaving 9 bases between them. Germline V gives CDR1 MDHEN, CDR2 SYDVKM. As DNA, the CDR3 is TGTGCCAGCAGTTTATCCCAGGGATCAGATACGCAGTATTTT. Residues: CASSLSQGSDTQYF.

The CDR3 sequence: CASSLGGHGYTF. The DNA for the CDR3 is TGCGCCAGCAGCTTGGGAGGTCATGGCTACACCTTC. The chain joins TRBV5-1 to TRBJ1-2; D is uncertain. This CDR3 spans 12 amino acids. Trimming left V 0 bases short and J 6 bases short, with 6 bases between. Germline CDR1 is SGHRS and CDR2 is YFSETQ.

CDR3 in amino acids: CASSFVGVIHEQYF. The CDR3 bases are TGTGCCAGCAGTTTTGTGGGAGTTATCCACGAGCAGTACTTC. J is TRBJ2-7 and V is TRBV28; TRBD2 might be the D (5 bases). The CDR3 is 14 amino acids. V was cut by 3 bases and J by 5 bases, with 14 bases left in between. Germline-derived CDR1 and CDR2 are MDHEN and SYDVKM.

The rearrangement uses TRBV6-1 and TRBJ1-2; no reliable D call. The CDR3 spans 12 residues. V lost 6 bases and J 0 bases, leaving 5 bases between the germline ends. In germline, CDR1 is MNHNS, CDR2 SASEGT. Here the CDR3 reads CASRPSNYGYTF. The CDR3 DNA reads TGTGCCAGCAGGCCGTCTAACTATGGCTACACCTTC.

The CDR3 loop reads CASSTGTNRDTQYF. In nucleotides, the CDR3 is TGTGCCAGCTCAACCGGGACTAATAGGGATACGCAGTATTTT. The chain links TRBV18 to TRBJ2-3; TRBD2 aligns across 7 bases. This CDR3 is 14 amino acids long. From germline, CDR1 is KGHSH and CDR2 LQKENI. V lost 5 bases to trimming and J lost 6 bases; unmatched junction nucleotides: 8.

The chain uses TRBV28 and TRBJ2-7; the D gene is possibly TRBD1 (6 bases). The germline V gene has CDR1 MDHEN and CDR2 SYDVKM. The CDR3 spans 13 residues. The ends were cut back, 3 bases at V and 2 bases at J, with 8 bases in the middle. Written as DNA, the CDR3 is TGTGCCAGCAGTTTGGACAGAACCTACGAGCAGTACTTC. Protein product: CASSLDRTYEQYF.

The chain joins TRBV28 to TRBJ2-7; D possibly uses TRBD1 or TRBD2 (6 bases each). The germline CDR1 and CDR2 sequences are MDHEN and SYDVKM. The CDR3 runs 14 residues. The V end was cut by 4 bases, the J end by 6 bases, with 16 bases between. This CDR3 reads CASSSYFSGAEQYF. The DNA for the CDR3 is TGTGCCAGCAGTTCCTACTTTTCGGGGGCCGAGCAGTACTTC.

The rearrangement uses TRBV7-9 and TRBJ1-1, with D tentatively TRBD1 (5 bases). Trimming removed 5 bases at V and 1 base at J, with 8 bases between. The CDR3 contains 13 residues. Germline values: CDR1 SEHNR, CDR2 FQNEAQ (reference sequence). The chain's CDR3 is CASSPGRNTEAFF. CDR3 DNA sequence: TGTGCCAGCAGCCCGGGACGGAACACTGAAGCTTTCTTT.

The chain is built from TRBV28 and TRBJ2-3; 7 positions match TRBD2. V lost 2 bases to trimming and J lost 13 bases; unmatched junction nucleotides: 6. Germline V CDR1 and CDR2: MDHEN, SYDVKM. The CDR3 length is 12 residues. The CDR3 bases are TGTGCCAGCAGTTTAGGTTGGCGGGAGAAGTATTTT. This sequence encodes CASSLGWREKYF.

The rearrangement links TRBV5-1 to TRBJ2-1; 7 bases are a match to TRBD2. Germline CDR1 is SGHRS and CDR2 is YFSETQ. Germline trimming cut 5 bases from V and 7 bases from J; bases unmatched to any gene: 12. The CDR3 has 15 residues. CDR3 in amino acids: CASSDRTRGANEQFF. Written as DNA, the CDR3 is TGCGCCAGCAGTGATCGGACTAGAGGCGCGAATGAGCAGTTCTTC.